This T cell receptor (beta chain) was observed in a study of T-cell memory formation after mild COVID-19. V lost 2 bases to trimming and J lost 5 bases; unmatched junction nucleotides: 9. Germline V gene lookup returns CDR1 LNHNV and CDR2 YYDKDF (reference sequence). The CDR3 is 16 residues long. This clonotype was counted only a few times. Its target is not known. General study results and limits: Clones that contracted from day 15 to 85 were balanced CD4/CD8, while later expanders leaned CD4+. Memory from before infection featured some responding clones, which suggests cross-reactive memory joined. Researchers could not confirm that second-wave clones peaking on day 37 targeted SARS-CoV-2.

TCRdb reanalysed the 5' RACE reads using MiXCR and keeps one entry per CDR3 protein. The sample shows fewer than 90,000 distinct CDR3 sequences, 14% of them seen only once. Sequencing input: PBMCs or a T cell subset sorted from them (not recorded which). The gene calls are TRBV15 and TRBJ2-1; 7 nucleotides align to TRBD1. The sequence was collected from an adult woman who had mild COVID-19 (a few samples of this study predate the infection). Cell type and time point are not known. The CDR3 region is CATSRSPTGMDNEQFF. The CDR3 DNA reads as TGTGCCACCAGCAGAAGTCCGACAGGGATGGACAATGAGCAGTTCTTC.